In its sample, the clone carrying this T cell receptor (beta chain) was seen many times. There are 15 residues in the CDR3. Germline CDR1 reads LGHDT; CDR2 reads YNNKEL (reference sequence). V was trimmed by 0 bases and J by 6 bases, leaving 14 bases between them. Time point of the sample: newly diagnosed GD, antithyroid drugs for less than 3 months. RNA isolated from PBMCs was used to make the TCR library. Building of the TCR beta libraries involved iRepertoire HTBI primers and Arm-PCR of CDR3 regions. A single record per CDR3 protein comes from TCRdb applying MiXCR to the multiplex PCR reads. In the table there are roughly 610,000 distinct CDR3 sequences, roughly a sixth of which are singletons. The data were taken from a study of regulatory T cells in long-lasting Graves disease. The same sample was also studied in work on T cells in Graves' hyperthyroidism and ophthalmopathy. From that paper: Median prediction lead before ophthalmopathy onset was about 6.5 months with the model.

The origin of this receptor is a man aged 18 to 29 with Graves disease. The chain combines TRBV3-1 with TRBJ1-2; a weak D match, TRBD1 (5 bases). The sequences come from peripheral blood mononuclear cells (PBMCs), collected at new diagnosis, from a patient treated with antithyroid drugs. The chain's CDR3 is CASSQEGTAGDGYTF. The CDR3, as DNA: TGTGCCAGCAGCCAAGAAGGAACAGCGGGGGATGGCTACACCTTC.